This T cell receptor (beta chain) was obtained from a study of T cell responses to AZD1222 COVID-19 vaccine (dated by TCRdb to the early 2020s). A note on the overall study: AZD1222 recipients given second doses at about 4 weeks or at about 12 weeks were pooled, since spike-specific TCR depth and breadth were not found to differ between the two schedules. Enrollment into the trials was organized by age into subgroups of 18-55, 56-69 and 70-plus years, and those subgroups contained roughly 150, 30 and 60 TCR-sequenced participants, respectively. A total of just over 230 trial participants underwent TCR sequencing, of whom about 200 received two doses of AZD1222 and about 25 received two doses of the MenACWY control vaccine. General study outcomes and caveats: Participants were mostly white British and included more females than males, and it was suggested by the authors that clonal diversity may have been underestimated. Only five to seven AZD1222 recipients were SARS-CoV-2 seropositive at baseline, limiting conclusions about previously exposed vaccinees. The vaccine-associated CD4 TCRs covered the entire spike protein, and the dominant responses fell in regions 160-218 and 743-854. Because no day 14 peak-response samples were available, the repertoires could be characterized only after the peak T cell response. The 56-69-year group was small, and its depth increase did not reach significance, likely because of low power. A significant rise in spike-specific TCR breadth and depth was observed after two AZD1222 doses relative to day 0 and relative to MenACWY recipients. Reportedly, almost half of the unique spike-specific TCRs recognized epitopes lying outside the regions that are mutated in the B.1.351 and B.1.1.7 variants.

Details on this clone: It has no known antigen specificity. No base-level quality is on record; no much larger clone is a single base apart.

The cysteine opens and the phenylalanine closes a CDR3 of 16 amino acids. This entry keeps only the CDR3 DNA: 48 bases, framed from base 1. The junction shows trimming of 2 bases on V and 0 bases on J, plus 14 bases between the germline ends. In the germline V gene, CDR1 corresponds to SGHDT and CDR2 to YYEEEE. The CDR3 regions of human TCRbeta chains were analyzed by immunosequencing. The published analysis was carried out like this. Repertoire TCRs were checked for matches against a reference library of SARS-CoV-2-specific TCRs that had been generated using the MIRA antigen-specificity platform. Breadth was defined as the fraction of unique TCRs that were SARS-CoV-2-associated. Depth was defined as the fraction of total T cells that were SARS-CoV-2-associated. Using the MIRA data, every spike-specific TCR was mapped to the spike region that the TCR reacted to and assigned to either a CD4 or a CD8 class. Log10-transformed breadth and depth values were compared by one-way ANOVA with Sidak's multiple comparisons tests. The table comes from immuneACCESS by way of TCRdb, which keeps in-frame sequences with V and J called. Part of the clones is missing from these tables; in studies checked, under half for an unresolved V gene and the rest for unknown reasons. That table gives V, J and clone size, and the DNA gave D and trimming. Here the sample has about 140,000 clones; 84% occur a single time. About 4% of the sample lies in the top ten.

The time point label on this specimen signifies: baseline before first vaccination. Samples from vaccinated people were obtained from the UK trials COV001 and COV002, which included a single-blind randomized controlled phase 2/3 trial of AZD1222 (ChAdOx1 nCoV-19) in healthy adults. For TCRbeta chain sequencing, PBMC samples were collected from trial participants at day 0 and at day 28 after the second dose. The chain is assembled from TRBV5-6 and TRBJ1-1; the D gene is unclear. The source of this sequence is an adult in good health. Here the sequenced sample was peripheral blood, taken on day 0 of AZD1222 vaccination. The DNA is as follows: TGTGCCAGCAGCTTTCCCCCTACAGCTATGAACACTGAAGCTTTCTTT. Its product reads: CASSFPPTAMNTEAFF. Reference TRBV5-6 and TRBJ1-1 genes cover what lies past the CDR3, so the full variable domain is DAGVTQSPTHLIKTRGQQVTLRCSPKSGHDTVSWYQQALGQGPQFIFQYYEEEERQRGNFPDRFSGHQFPNYSSELNVNALLLGDSALYLCASSFPPTAMNTEAFFGQGTRLTVV.